The 2 T cell receptor beta chains below come from one sample, sequenced in a study of PD-1 blockade in classical Hodgkin lymphoma. Sequenced by immunoSEQ multiplex PCR; TCRdb stores in-frame clones only, minus some. The sample shows tens of thousands of clones, 70% to 85% of them seen only once. Time point: cycle 4 day 1 (C4D1), after five to seven weeks of nivolumab. With no exception, relapse followed autologous stem cell transplantation in all patients, and brentuximab vedotin exposure varied. Here the sequenced sample was peripheral blood mononuclear cells (PBMCs), taken before the fourth cycle of nivolumab. These TCRs come from a human donor with classical Hodgkin lymphoma.

This clone is termed medium-sized (0.01 to 0.1%). The chain combines TRBV27 with TRBJ1-4; D might be TRBD1 (6 bases). V lost 6 bases and J lost 8, with 13 bases in between. Germline CDR1 is MNHEY and CDR2 is SMNVEV (reference sequence). The CDR3 contains 13 residues. The CDR3 protein is CASRQQGFEKLFF. In nucleotides, the CDR3 is TGTGCCAGCAGACAACAGGGTTTCGAAAAACTGTTTTTT. Full variable domain (remainder filled in from reference TRBV27 and TRBJ1-4): EAQVTQNPRYLITVTGKKLTVTCSQNMNHEYMSWYRQDPGLGLRQIYYSMNVEVTDKGDVPEGYKVSRKEKRNFPLILESPSPNQTSLYFCASRQQGFEKLFFGSGTQLSVL.

V and J are TRBV5-1 and TRBJ1-2; D remains ambiguous. Trimming cost V 4 bases and J 4 bases, with 11 bases left between them. The CDR3 runs to 13 residues. Germline-derived CDR1 and CDR2 are SGHRS and YFSETQ. The CDR3 region is CASSRSLPYGYTF. The CDR3, as DNA: TGCGCCAGCAGCCGGAGTTTGCCCTATGGCTACACCTTC.